Only a few counts were recorded for the clone carrying this T cell receptor (beta chain). The antigen remains unidentified. At one end, the junction sequence differs from germline, possibly due to a read error. These data are taken from a study of blood T cells in healthy people across ages. Study-level findings and limits: Per million T cells, the diversity of TCR beta decreased roughly linearly as age advanced. Nothing was known about donor CMV status, and this possibly confounded expanded clonotype changes.

A sample-barcoded 5' primer and a J-beta primer mix were used in a second PCR of roughly 7 to 11 cycles. TCRdb ran MiXCR on the 5' RACE reads and lists one entry per CDR3 protein. The sample lists about 1.1 million distinct CDR3 sequences, roughly two fifths seen once, with roughly 13% in the top ten. The CDR3 has 15 residues. Germline-derived CDR1 and CDR2 are DFQATT and SNEGSKA (reference sequence). This chain connects TRBV20-1 to TRBJ1-5, with D possibly being TRBD1 (6 bases). The receptor comes from a man aged 18 to 35 in good health. The sample taken for sequencing was blood. CDR3 in amino acids: CSAGDLGHNNQPQHF. Written as DNA, the CDR3 is TGCAGTGCTGGAGACCTGGGACACAATAATCAGCCCCAGCATTTT.